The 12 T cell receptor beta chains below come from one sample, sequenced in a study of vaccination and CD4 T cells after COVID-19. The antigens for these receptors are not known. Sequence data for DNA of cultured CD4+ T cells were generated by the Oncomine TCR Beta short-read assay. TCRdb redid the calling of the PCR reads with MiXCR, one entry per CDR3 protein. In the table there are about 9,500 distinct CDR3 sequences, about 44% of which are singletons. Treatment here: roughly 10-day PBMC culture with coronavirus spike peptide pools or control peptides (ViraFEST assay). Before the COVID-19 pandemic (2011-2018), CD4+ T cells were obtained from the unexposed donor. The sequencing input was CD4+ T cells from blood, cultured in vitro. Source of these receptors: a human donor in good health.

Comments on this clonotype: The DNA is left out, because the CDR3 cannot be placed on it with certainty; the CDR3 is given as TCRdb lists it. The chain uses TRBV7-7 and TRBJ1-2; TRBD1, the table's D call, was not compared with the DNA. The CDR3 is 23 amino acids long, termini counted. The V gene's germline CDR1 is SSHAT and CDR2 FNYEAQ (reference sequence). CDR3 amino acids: CASTNQTSMYLCASRDGGRRYTF.

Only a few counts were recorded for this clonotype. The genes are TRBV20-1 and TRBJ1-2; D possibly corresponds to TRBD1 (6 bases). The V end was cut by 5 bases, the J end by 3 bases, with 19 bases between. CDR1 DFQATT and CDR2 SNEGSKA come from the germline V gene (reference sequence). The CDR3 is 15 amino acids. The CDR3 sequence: CSAFDDRLVDYGYTF. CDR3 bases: TGCAGTGCTTTCGATGACAGGCTGGTGGACTATGGCTACACCTTC.

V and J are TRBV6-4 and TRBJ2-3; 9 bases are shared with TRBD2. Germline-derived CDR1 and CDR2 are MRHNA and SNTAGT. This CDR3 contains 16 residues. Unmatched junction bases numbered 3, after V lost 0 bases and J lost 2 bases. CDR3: CASSDSWTSDTDTQYF. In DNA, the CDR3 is TGTGCCAGCAGTGACTCGTGGACTAGCGACACAGATACGCAGTATTTT.

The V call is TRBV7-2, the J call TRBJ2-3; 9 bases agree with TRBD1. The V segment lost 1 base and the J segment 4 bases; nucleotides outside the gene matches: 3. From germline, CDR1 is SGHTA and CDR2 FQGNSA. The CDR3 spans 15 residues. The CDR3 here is CASSLGDRDADTQYF. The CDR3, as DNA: TGTGCCAGCAGCTTAGGGGACAGGGATGCAGATACGCAGTATTTT. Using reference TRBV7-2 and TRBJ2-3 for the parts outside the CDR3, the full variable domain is GAGVSQSPSNKVTEKGKDVELRCDPISGHTALYWYRQSLGQGLEFLIYFQGNSAPDKSGLPSDRFSAERTGGSVSTLTIQRTQQEDSAVYLCASSLGDRDADTQYFGPGTRLTVL.

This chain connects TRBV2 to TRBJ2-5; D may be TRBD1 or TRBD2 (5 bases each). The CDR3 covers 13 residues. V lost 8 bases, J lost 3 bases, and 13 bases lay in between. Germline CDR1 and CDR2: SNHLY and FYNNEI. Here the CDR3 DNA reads TGTGCCAGCCTTGGGGACGGGGAAGAGACCCAGTACTTC. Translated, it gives CASLGDGEETQYF.

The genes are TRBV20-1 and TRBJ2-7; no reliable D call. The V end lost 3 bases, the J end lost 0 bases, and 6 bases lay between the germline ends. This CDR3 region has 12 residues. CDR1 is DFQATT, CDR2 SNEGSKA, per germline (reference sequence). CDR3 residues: CSARKNSYEQYF. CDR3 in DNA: TGCAGTGCTAGGAAAAACTCCTACGAGCAGTACTTC.

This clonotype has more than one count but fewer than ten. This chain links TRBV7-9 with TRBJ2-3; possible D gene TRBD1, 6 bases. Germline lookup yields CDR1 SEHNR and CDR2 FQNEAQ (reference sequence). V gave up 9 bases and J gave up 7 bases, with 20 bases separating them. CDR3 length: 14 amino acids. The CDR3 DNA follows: TGTGCCAGTACGGACAGCCCTTTGGAAAATACGCAGTATTTT. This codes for CASTDSPLENTQYF.

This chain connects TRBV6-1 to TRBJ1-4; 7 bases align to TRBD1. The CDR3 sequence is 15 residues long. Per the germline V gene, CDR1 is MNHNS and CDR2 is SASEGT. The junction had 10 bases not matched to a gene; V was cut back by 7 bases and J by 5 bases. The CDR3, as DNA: TGTGCCAGCAAGGGCAGGGGGAGTTTGAATGAAAAACTGTTTTTT. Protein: CASKGRGSLNEKLFF.

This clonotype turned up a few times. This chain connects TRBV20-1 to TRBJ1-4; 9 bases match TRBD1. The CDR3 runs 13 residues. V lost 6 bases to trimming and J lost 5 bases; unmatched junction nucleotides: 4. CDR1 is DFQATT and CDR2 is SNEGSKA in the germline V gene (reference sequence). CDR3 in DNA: TGCAGTGCCGGACAGGGGCGGAATGAAAAACTGTTTTTT. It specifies CSAGQGRNEKLFF.

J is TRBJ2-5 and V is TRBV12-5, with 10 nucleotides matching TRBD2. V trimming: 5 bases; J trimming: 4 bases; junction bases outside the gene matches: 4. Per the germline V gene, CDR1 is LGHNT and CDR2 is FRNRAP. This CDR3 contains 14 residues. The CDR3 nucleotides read TGTGCTAGTGGTCCCTTAGCGGGAGGAGAGACCCAGTACTTC. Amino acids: CASGPLAGGETQYF.

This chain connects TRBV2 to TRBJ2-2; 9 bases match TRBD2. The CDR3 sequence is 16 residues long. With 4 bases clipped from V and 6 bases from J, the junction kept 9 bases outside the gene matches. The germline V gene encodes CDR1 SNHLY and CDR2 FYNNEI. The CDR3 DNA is TGTGCCAGCAGTGCGCGGGGGGGCGGTTCGGCCGGGGAGCTGTTTTTT. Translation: CASSARGGGSAGELFF.

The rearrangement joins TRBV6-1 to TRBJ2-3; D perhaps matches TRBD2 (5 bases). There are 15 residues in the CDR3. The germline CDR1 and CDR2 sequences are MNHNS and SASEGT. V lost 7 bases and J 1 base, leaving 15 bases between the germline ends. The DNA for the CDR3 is TGTGCCAGCATAGGACTTCCGATTGGCACAGATACGCAGTATTTT. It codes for CASIGLPIGTDTQYF.